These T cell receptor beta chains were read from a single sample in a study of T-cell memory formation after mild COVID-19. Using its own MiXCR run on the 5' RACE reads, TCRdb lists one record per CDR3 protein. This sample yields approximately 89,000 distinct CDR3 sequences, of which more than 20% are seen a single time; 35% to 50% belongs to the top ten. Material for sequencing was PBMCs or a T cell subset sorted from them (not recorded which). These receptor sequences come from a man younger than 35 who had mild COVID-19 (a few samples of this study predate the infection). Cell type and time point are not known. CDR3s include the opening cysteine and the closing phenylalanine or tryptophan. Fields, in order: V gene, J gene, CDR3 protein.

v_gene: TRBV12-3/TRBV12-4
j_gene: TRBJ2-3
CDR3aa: CASSFRPGERGAEESDTQYF

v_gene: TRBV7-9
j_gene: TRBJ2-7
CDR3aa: CASSHPMVKEQYF

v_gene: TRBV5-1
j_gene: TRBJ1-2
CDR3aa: CASSLEDRVDYGYTF

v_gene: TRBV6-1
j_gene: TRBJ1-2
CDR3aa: CASSVYSGYTF

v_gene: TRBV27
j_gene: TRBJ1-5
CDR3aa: CASSLSGARQPQHF

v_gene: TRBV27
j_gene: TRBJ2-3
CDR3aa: CASSPMGAGGVDTQYF

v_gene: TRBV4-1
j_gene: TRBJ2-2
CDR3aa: CASSQIAGGPGELFF

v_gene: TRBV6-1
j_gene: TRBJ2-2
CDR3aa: CASSGWTGTGELFF

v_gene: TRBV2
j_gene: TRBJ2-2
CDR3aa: CASRYRGGYTGELFF

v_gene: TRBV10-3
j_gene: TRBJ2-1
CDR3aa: CAISESGGGLSEQFF

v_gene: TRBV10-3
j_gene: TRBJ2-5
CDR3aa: CAISPALKETQYF

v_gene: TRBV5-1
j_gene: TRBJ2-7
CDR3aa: CASSFTNPAYEQYF

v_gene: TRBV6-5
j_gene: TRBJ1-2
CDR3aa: CASSYTGGGIDGYTF

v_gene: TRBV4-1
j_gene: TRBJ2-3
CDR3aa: CASSQDIVRGQTDTQYF

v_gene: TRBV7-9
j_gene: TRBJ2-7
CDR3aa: CASSYQGGPYEQYF

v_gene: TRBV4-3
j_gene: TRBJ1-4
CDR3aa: CASSLREADRTTNEKLFF

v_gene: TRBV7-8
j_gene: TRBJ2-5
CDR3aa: CASSWGEAQYF

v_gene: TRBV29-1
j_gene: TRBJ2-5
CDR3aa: CSVEPQGAGETQYF

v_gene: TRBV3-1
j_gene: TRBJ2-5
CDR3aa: CASSGYKETQYF

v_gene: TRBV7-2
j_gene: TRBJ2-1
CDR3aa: CASSKSSRSSYNEQFF

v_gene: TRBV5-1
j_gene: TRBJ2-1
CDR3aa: CASRTPPYNEQFF

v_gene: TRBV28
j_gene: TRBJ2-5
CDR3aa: CASIGAPQETQYF

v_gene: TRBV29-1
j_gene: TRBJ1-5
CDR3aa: CSVDTGGSNQPQHF

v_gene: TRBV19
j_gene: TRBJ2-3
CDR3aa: CASSIHGSDTQYF

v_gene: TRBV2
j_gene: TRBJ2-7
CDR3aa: CASSVNWTPSYEQYF

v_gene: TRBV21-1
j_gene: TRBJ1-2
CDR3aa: CASPRSPGAAYGYTF

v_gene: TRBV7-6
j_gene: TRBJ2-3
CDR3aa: CASSLYGGATDTQYF

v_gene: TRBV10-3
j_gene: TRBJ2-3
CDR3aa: CAIREQGSDTQYF

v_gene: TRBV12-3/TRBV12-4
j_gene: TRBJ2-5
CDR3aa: CASRPTGWETQYF

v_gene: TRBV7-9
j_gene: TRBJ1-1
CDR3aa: CASSYGAPGSTEAFF

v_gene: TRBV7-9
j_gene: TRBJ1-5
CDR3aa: CASSFSGGGQPQHF

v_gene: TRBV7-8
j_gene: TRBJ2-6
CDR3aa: CASRNSNSGANVLTF